Shown below are 29 T cell receptor beta chains from a single sample sequenced in a study of T cells in Graves' hyperthyroidism and ophthalmopathy. What was amplified from RNA transcripts were TCR beta CDR3 regions. TCR CDR3 regions were first amplified by RT-PCR with HTBI primers. Each CDR3 protein is one row after TCRdb ran MiXCR on the multiplex PCR reads. The table shows fewer than 650,000 distinct CDR3 sequences, with approximately 14% occurring only once. The sample taken for sequencing was blood. All receptors derive from a woman aged 25 to 39 with Graves' hyperthyroidism that later progressed to Graves' ophthalmopathy.

J is TRBJ1-2 and V is TRBV6-1; D is possibly TRBD1 (6 bases). With 6 bases removed from V and 5 bases from J, the gap between germline ends came to 22 bases. There are 16 residues in the CDR3. Germline V lookup: CDR1 MNHNS, CDR2 SASEGT. The CDR3, as DNA: TGTGCCAGCAGAGTTACAGGAAGGACAGAACGGTATGGCTACACCTTC. Translation gives CASRVTGRTERYGYTF.

In its sample, this clonotype was seen a few times. This CDR3 is CASTLGEGISTEAFF. CDR3 sequence (DNA): TGTGCCAGCACCCTGGGCGAAGGGATAAGCACTGAAGCTTTCTTT. The gene calls are TRBV5-8 and TRBJ1-1; D unresolved. This CDR3 is 15 amino acids long. Trimming took off 6 bases at V and 4 bases at J, with 19 bases between the two ends. The germline V gene encodes CDR1 SGHTS and CDR2 YDEGEE.

The sample holds many counts of this clonotype. The genes are TRBV27 and TRBJ2-3; 13 bases agree with TRBD2. CDR1 and CDR2 (germline): MNHEY, SMNVEV (reference sequence). The CDR3 length is 15 residues. J was trimmed by 6 bases and V by 3 bases; bases with no gene match: 3. In nucleotides, the CDR3 is TGTGCCAGCAGTTTCGCACTAGCGGGAGGGGATACGCAGTATTTT. Its protein is CASSFALAGGDTQYF.

This clonotype showed up many times. This rearrangement joins TRBV6-2 or TRBV6-3 to TRBJ2-7; a possible D gene is TRBD1 (6 bases). With 2 bases removed from V and 2 bases from J, the gap between germline ends came to 10 bases. This CDR3 region has 14 residues. The V gene's germline CDR1 is MNHEY and CDR2 SVGEGT. The CDR3 DNA reads TGTGCCAGCAGTTACCCACAGGGCCCCTACGAGCAGTACTTC. This translates into CASSYPQGPYEQYF.

Worth noting for this clonotype: Germline is not matched at one junction end, which may reflect a read error. The chain recombines TRBV9 with TRBJ1-6, with 7 bases lining up with TRBD1. This CDR3 spans 15 amino acids. Per the germline V gene, CDR1 is SGDLS and CDR2 is YYNGEE. The CDR3 region has the DNA TGTGCCAGCAGCACCGGGACAGCCTATAATTCACCCCCCCACTTT. Translated: CASSTGTAYNSPPHF.

This clonotype showed up many times. The chain employs TRBV4-3 and TRBJ2-1; 7 bases map to TRBD1. This CDR3 region has 15 residues. The V gene end was trimmed by 3 bases and the J gene end by 7 bases; junction bases not matched to a gene: 9. Per the germline V gene, CDR1 is LGHNA and CDR2 is YSLEER. CDR3 DNA sequence: TGCGCCAGCAGCCAGGGCACAGGGGTGCAAAATGAGCAGTTCTTC. Amino acid sequence: CASSQGTGVQNEQFF.

At least ten counts were recorded for this clonotype. The chain combines TRBV6-5 with TRBJ2-5; the D is unclear. In germline, CDR1 is MNHEY, CDR2 SVGAGI. The CDR3 loop spans 15 amino acids. The V and J ends lost 0 bases and 0 bases respectively, with 8 bases between them. CDR3 region: CASSYSSRHQETQYF. CDR3 nucleotides: TGTGCCAGCAGTTACTCCTCTCGACACCAAGAGACCCAGTACTTC.

This chain uses TRBV20-1 with TRBJ2-7, with D perhaps given as TRBD1 or TRBD2 (6 bases each). In germline, CDR1 is DFQATT, CDR2 SNEGSKA (reference sequence). The CDR3 sequence is 14 residues long. The CDR3 nucleotides read TGCGGCGGGGTGGTAGGGACAAACGACTACGAGCAGTACTTC. Translation: CGGVVGTNDYEQYF.

The chain combines TRBV6-4 with TRBJ2-7; tentative D call: TRBD2 (6 bases). CDR3 length equals 15 residues. V was cut by 5 bases and J by 2 bases, with 16 bases left in between. Germline values: CDR1 MRHNA, CDR2 SNTAGT. The CDR3 bases are TGTGCCAGCAGTTTAACCGGGACTGGGCCCTACGAGCAGTACTTC. Translated: CASSLTGTGPYEQYF.

Comments on this clonotype: One base away lies a much larger clone, so this may be a sequencing read error. The chain recombines TRBV14 with TRBJ1-1; a weak D match, TRBD1 (5 bases). CDR1 and CDR2 (germline): SGHDN, FVKESK. The CDR3 runs to 11 residues. V lost 1 base and J 10 bases, leaving 7 bases between the germline ends. The DNA for the CDR3 is TGTGCCAGCAGCCAAGGGAGGGGAGCTTTCTTT. Translation gives CASSQGRGAFF.

This clonotype was counted many times. The rearrangement joins TRBV20-1 to TRBJ2-3; the D call may be TRBD1 or TRBD2 (5 bases each). CDR3 length: 16 amino acids. V was shortened by 5 bases and J by 1 base, with 19 bases between the two germline ends. CDR1 and CDR2 from the germline V gene are DFQATT and SNEGSKA (reference sequence). The CDR3 DNA reads TGCAGTGCTGCCCTCCTTCCTGTGGGGGGCACAGATACGCAGTATTTT. Translation: CSAALLPVGGTDTQYF.

This clonotype was recorded many times. The chain carries TRBV6-2 or TRBV6-3 and TRBJ2-5, with 10 bases aligning to TRBD1. J lost 4 bases, V lost 2 bases, and 7 bases had no gene match. CDR3 length equals 16 residues. The germline gives CDR1 MNHEY, CDR2 SVGEGT. The CDR3 bases are TGTGCCAGCAGTTACGCTCGGACAGGGGGAGGAGAGACCCAGTACTTC. Residues: CASSYARTGGGETQYF.

There are many counts of this clonotype. The chain employs TRBV3-1 and TRBJ2-7, with 9 bases aligning to TRBD1. Germline values: CDR1 LGHDT, CDR2 YNNKEL (reference sequence). This CDR3 is built from 17 residues. V shed 4 bases, J shed 3 bases, and the junction held 13 bases outside the gene matches. The CDR3 sequence: CASSPHTGTGKNYEQYF. For the CDR3, the DNA is TGTGCCAGCAGCCCCCACACCGGGACAGGGAAAAACTACGAGCAGTACTTC.

Many counts were recorded for this clonotype. The CDR3: CASSPLAGTYEQYF. The CDR3 DNA sequence: TGTGCCAGCAGTCCCCTGGCAGGTACCTACGAGCAGTACTTC. The chain couples TRBV12-3 or TRBV12-4 to TRBJ2-7; D call uncertain. This CDR3 comprises 14 residues. V was trimmed by 5 bases and J by 2 bases, leaving 13 bases between them.

This clonotype was detected a few times. The CDR3 DNA sequence: TGTGCCAGCAGCGACGCTGGCACACAAGTCACCGGGGAGCTGTTTTTT. Amino acids: CASSDAGTQVTGELFF. The V call is TRBV5-6, the J call TRBJ2-2; D unclear. The CDR3 contains 16 residues. The V gene lost 4 bases and the J gene lost 4 bases, with 17 bases spanning the gap. Looked up from germline, CDR1 is SGHDT and CDR2 is YYEEEE.

Worth noting for this clonotype: An end of the junction does not agree with germline; a read error may underlie this. The CDR3 reads CASSLVAVSSEANVLTF. Written as DNA, the CDR3 is TGTGCCAGCAGCTTAGTGGCAGTGAGCTCTGAGGCCAACGTCCTGACTTTC. The chain joins TRBV7-3 to TRBJ2-6, with D hard to call. The CDR3 sequence is 17 residues long. CDR1 and CDR2 from the germline V gene are SGHTA and FQGTGA.

This clonotype showed up many times. The chain employs TRBV6-5 and TRBJ2-2; D gene uncertain. The germline gives CDR1 MNHEY, CDR2 SVGAGI. Deletions cut 0 bases from V and 7 bases from J, with 6 bases between. The CDR3 is 13 amino acids. The CDR3 DNA sequence: TGTGCCAGCAGTTACTCGAAGGGCGGGGAGCTGTTTTTT. Translating gives CASSYSKGGELFF.

This clonotype came up many times. V and J are TRBV28 and TRBJ2-7, with D hard to call. The length of the CDR3 is 10 residues. The germline CDR1 and CDR2 sequences are MDHEN and SYDVKM. V lost 6 bases and J lost 6, with 6 bases in between. For the CDR3, the DNA is TGTGCCAGCAGCCTTACCGAGCAGTACTTC. Its translation: CASSLTEQYF.

This chain connects TRBV5-1 to TRBJ2-3; 7 nucleotides line up with TRBD2. The germline V gene has CDR1 SGHRS and CDR2 YFSETQ. V was clipped by 0 bases and J by 1 base; unmatched bases: 5. This CDR3 contains 16 residues. The DNA of the CDR3 is TGCGCCAGCAGCTTGGGCGGGAGCATTGGCACAGATACGCAGTATTTT. Translation gives CASSLGGSIGTDTQYF.

This clonotype was detected ten times or more. The chain recombines TRBV11-3 with TRBJ1-5; possibly TRBD1 for D (5 bases). The germline CDR1 and CDR2 sequences are SGHNT and YENEEA. CDR3 length equals 13 residues. The V end lost 5 bases, the J end lost 3 bases, and 8 bases lay between the germline ends. The CDR3: CASSQGDNQPQHF. CDR3 in DNA: TGTGCCAGCAGCCAAGGGGACAATCAGCCCCAGCATTTT.

The chain joins TRBV6-2 or TRBV6-3 to TRBJ2-7, with D perhaps assigned TRBD1 or TRBD2 (5 bases each). Germline V gene sequence: CDR1 MNHEY, CDR2 SVGEGT. The V and J ends lost 7 bases and 6 bases respectively, with 19 bases between them. This CDR3 region has 14 residues. CDR3 sequence: CASIGRGRDPEQYF. CDR3 bases: TGTGCCAGCATCGGTAGAGGAAGGGACCCCGAGCAGTACTTC.

This clonotype was seen ten or more times. This chain links TRBV10-3 with TRBJ1-1; 7 bases match TRBD1. V lost 4 bases, J lost 1 base, and 3 bases stayed unmatched. Germline V CDR1 and CDR2: ENHRY, SYGVKD. This CDR3 contains 14 residues. As DNA, the CDR3 is TGTGCCATCAGTGCCAGGGGGGAGAACACTGAAGCTTTCTTT. Its translation is CAISARGENTEAFF.

This chain uses TRBV7-2 with TRBJ2-5; 8 bases match TRBD1. Germline V gives CDR1 SGHTA, CDR2 FQGNSA. V lost 5 bases to trimming and J lost 2 bases; unmatched junction nucleotides: 7. The CDR3 has 15 amino acids. CDR3: CASSGRTGNQETQYF. CDR3 DNA: TGTGCCAGCAGCGGGAGGACAGGGAATCAAGAGACCCAGTACTTC.

This clonotype occurred many times. Written as DNA, the CDR3 is TGTGCCAGCAGCTTGACAGCCTCTGGAAACACCATATATTTT. Translating gives CASSLTASGNTIYF. The chain joins TRBV11-1 to TRBJ1-3, with TRBD1 as a possible D gene (5 bases). V was trimmed by 3 bases and J by 0 bases, leaving 6 bases between them. The CDR3 runs 14 residues. CDR1 is SGHAT, CDR2 FQDESV, per germline (reference sequence).

This clonotype was picked up many times. The V and J genes are TRBV18 and TRBJ1-6; D unclear. The V end lost 2 bases, the J end lost 7 bases, and 12 bases lay between the germline ends. CDR1 is KGHSH, CDR2 LQKENI, per germline. This CDR3 comprises 15 residues. The CDR3 loop is CASSPMDIRNSPLHF. The CDR3 nucleotides read TGTGCCAGCTCACCAATGGATATTAGGAATTCACCCCTCCACTTT.

This clonotype was seen more than once but under ten times. This chain links TRBV4-1 with TRBJ1-5; 7 bases line up with TRBD1. Germline CDR1 reads MGHRA; CDR2 reads YSYEKL. CDR3 length equals 15 residues. The J segment lost 3 bases and the V segment lost 2 bases, leaving 4 bases of the junction unmatched. DNA for the CDR3: TGCGCCAGCAGCCAATTCGACAGGGACAATCAGCCCCAGCATTTT. It translates to CASSQFDRDNQPQHF.

This clonotype occurred many times. V and J are TRBV7-2 and TRBJ2-3; TRBD2 aligns across 7 bases. CDR1 is SGHTA and CDR2 is FQGNSA in the germline V gene. The CDR3 runs to 14 residues. V shed 4 bases and J 8 bases; nucleotides not matched to a gene: 9. CDR3 region: CASSSRDSGGTQYF. The CDR3 DNA reads as TGTGCCAGCAGCTCCAGGGACTCGGGGGGTACGCAGTATTTT. Supplemented by reference TRBV7-2 and TRBJ2-3, the full variable domain reads GAGVSQSPSNKVTEKGKDVELRCDPISGHTALYWYRQSLGQGLEFLIYFQGNSAPDKSGLPSDRFSAERTGGSVSTLTIQRTQQEDSAVYLCASSSRDSGGTQYFGPGTRLTVL.

This clonotype was observed at least ten times. The V and J genes are TRBV28 and TRBJ1-4, with a tentative D call TRBD1 (5 bases). V was cut by 4 bases and J by 7 bases, with 13 bases left in between. Germline V gene lookup returns CDR1 MDHEN and CDR2 SYDVKM. The CDR3 covers 14 residues. The CDR3: CASSWPGRGEKLFF. CDR3 in DNA: TGTGCCAGCAGTTGGCCCGGTAGGGGTGAAAAACTGTTTTTT.

This clonotype was counted at least ten times. V and J are TRBV19 and TRBJ1-2; a weak D match, TRBD1 (6 bases). CDR3 size: 16 residues. CDR1 is LNHDA and CDR2 is SQIVND in the germline V gene (reference sequence). The ends were cut back, 3 bases at V and 6 bases at J, with 20 bases in the middle. The CDR3 is CASSIPNQQGINGYTF. The CDR3 DNA reads as TGTGCCAGTAGTATCCCGAACCAACAGGGTATCAATGGCTACACCTTC.